Given below is one T cell receptor (beta chain) in context. Its antigen target is currently unknown. It has no much larger one-base neighbor in the sample; base qualities were not kept. The data belong to a study of blood T cell repertoires in COVID-19 (TCRdb year 2020). For the wider study: The collaborator samples originated in the United States, Italy and Spain and spanned the acute and convalescent phases of COVID-19. Samples were obtained from the ongoing ImmuneRACE study (first 160 participants) and from 1,254 subjects provided by 6 global collaborators. Nearly every sample came with metadata listing a de-identified subject ID, COVID-19 status, age in years and sex. The prospective study material was composed of cDNA or gDNA derived from T cells, B-cell-depleted T cells, or PBMCs. The repertoires were made available in a free public database intended to serve as a resource for research on the immune response to SARS-CoV-2. HLA class I and class II types, where available, came from metadata supplied by the sample provider rather than from assay-based typing. Subjects who had been exposed to COVID-19, were actively infected with it, or had recovered from it provided the deeply sampled blood TCRbeta repertoires that made up the dataset. Paper-wide results and their limitations: How much clinical and demographic metadata was included differed by source and by participant, and the metadata was provided uncurated.

TCRbeta CDR3 regions were amplified from genomic DNA by means of the immunoSEQ Assay, a bias-controlled multiplex PCR. From the authors' description of their analysis: Nucleated cell counts per sample were estimated from amplification of reference gene primers within the assay. Sequence reads were collapsed and filtered to measure the absolute abundance of every unique TCRbeta CDR3 rearrangement. For each sample, productive Simpson clonality was calculated by taking the square root of Simpson's diversity index across productive rearrangements. As stored in TCRdb, this immuneACCESS dataset retains in-frame rearrangements with V and J assigned. A fraction of the clones does not appear; measured against another copy, unresolved V genes explain less than half of the discrepancy, and the remainder lacks a known reason. Clone size and V and J calls were adopted from that table, with D and trimming inferred from the DNA. Present in this sample are roughly 230,000 clones, more than 65% of which were seen just once. About 3.9% of the sample goes to the ten largest clones.

Collaborating institutions collected whole blood in K2EDTA tubes following their own protocols. For TCRbeta analysis, collaborators shipped samples as frozen whole blood, isolated PBMCs, or DNA extracted from either of those sample types. Trimming accounts for 7 bases at V and 9 bases at J, while the number of junction bases matched to no gene is 12. Via the germline V gene, CDR1 is MDHEN and CDR2 SYDVKM. The CDR3 contains 15 residues, cysteine and phenylalanine counted. Only the CDR3 portion is preserved as DNA: 45 bases, with reading frame beginning at the first base. The TCR sequence derives from a woman over 75 with acute or convalescent COVID-19. Sequences were obtained from peripheral blood. Recombination linked TRBV28 to TRBJ1-4; TRBD1 aligns with 9 central bases. Here is the DNA: TGTGCCAGCACCCCCTGGTCGGGACAGGGAAAAAAACTGTTTTTT. It is translated as CASTPWSGQGKKLFF.